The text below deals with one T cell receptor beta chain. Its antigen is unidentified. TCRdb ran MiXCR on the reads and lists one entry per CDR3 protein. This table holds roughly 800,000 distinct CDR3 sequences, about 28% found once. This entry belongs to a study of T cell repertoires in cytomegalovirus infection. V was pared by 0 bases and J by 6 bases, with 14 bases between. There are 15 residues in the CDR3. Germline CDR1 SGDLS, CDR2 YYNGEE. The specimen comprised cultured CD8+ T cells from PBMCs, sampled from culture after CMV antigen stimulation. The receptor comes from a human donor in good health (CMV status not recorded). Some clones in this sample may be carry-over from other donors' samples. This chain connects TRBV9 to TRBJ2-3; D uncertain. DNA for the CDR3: TGTGCCAGCAGCGTAGAAGGGCCACCTGGCGATACGCAGTATTTT. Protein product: CASSVEGPPGDTQYF.